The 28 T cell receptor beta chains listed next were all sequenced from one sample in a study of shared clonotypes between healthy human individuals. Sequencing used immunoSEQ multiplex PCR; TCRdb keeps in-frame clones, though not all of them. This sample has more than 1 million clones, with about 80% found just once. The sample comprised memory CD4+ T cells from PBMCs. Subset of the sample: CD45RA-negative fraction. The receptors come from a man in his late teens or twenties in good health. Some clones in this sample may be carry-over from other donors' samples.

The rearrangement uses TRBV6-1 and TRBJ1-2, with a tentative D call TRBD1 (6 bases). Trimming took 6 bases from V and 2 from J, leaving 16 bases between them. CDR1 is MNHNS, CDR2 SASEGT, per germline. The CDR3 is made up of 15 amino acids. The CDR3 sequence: CASSRAGTSNYGYTF. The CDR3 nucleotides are TGTGCCAGCAGCCGTGCCGGGACATCGAACTATGGCTACACCTTC.

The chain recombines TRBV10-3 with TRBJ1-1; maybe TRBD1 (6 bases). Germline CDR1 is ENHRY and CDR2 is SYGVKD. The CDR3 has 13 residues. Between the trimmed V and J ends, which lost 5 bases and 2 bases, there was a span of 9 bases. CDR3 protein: CAISQQGNTEAFF. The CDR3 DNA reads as TGTGCCATCAGTCAACAGGGTAACACTGAAGCTTTCTTT.

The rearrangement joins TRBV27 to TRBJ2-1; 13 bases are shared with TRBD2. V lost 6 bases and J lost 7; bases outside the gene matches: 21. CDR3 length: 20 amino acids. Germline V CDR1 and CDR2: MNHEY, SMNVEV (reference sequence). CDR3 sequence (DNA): TGTGCCAGCAGCCTAGGGGCGGGGCAACTAGCGGGAGGGTATGGGAATGAGCAGTTCTTC. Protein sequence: CASSLGAGQLAGGYGNEQFF.

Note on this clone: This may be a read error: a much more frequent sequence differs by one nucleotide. In DNA, the CDR3 is TGTGCCAGCAGCTTATTGGGACAGTCCTACGAGCAGTACTTC. It yields the protein CASSLLGQSYEQYF. This sequence joins TRBV28 and TRBJ2-7; 7 positions agree with TRBD1. The length of the CDR3 is 14 residues. Looked up from germline, CDR1 is MDHEN and CDR2 is SYDVKM.

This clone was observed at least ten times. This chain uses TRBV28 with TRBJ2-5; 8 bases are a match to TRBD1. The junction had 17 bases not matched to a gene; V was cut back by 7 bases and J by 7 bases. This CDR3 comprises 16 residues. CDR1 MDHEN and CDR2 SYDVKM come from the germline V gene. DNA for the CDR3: TGTGCCAGCACCCATCGGACAGGGTACCCCCGGGGGACCCAGTACTTC. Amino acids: CASTHRTGYPRGTQYF.

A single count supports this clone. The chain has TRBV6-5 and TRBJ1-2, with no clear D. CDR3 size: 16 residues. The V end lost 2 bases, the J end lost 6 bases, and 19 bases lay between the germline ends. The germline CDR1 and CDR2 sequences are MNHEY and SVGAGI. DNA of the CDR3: TGTGCCAGCAGTTACGACCCTAGAATGCCACGGGATGGCTACACCTTC. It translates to CASSYDPRMPRDGYTF.

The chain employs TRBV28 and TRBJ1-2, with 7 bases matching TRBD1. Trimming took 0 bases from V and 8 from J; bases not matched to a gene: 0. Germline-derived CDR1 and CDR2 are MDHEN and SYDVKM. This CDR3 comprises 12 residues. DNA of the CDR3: TGTGCCAGCAGTTTATGGGGACAGGGCTACACCTTC. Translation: CASSLWGQGYTF.

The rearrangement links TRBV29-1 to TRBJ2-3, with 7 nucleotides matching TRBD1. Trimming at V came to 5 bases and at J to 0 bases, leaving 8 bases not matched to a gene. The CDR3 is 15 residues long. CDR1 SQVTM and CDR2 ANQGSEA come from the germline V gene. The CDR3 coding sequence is TGCAGCGTTCAAGCCCTGGGACAGAGCACAGATACGCAGTATTTT. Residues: CSVQALGQSTDTQYF.

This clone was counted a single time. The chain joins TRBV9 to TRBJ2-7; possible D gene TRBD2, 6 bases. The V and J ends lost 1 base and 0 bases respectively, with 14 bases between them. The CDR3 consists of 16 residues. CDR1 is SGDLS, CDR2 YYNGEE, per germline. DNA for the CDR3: TGTGCCAGCAGCGTACGGATAGCGGCCAGCTCCTACGAGCAGTACTTC. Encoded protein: CASSVRIAASSYEQYF.

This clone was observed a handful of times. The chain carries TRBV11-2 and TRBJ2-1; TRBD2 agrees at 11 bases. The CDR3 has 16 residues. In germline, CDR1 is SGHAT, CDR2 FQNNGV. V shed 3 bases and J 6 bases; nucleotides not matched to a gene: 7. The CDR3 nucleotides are TGTGCCAGCAGCTTTGGTTGGGGACTAGCGGTCAATGAGCAGTTCTTC. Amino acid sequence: CASSFGWGLAVNEQFF.

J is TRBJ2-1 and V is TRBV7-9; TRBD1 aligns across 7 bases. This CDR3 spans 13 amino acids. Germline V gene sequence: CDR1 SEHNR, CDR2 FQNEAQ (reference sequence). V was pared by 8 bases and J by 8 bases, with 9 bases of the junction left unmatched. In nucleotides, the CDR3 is TGTGCCAGCCTTCGACAGGGCAGCGATGAGCAGTTCTTC. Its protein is CASLRQGSDEQFF.

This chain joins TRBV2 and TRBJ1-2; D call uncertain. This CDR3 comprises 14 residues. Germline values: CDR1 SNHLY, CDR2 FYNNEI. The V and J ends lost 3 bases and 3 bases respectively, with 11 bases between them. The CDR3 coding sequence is TGTGCCAGCAGTGATCGGAGGAGTGACTATGGCTACACCTTC. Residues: CASSDRRSDYGYTF.

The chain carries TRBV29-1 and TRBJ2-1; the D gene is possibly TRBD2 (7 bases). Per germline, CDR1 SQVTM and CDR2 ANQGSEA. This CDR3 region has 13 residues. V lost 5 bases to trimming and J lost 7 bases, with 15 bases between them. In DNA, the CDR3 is TGCAGCGTTCAGAGGGGGGGGCGAAATGAGCAGTTCTTC. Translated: CSVQRGGRNEQFF.

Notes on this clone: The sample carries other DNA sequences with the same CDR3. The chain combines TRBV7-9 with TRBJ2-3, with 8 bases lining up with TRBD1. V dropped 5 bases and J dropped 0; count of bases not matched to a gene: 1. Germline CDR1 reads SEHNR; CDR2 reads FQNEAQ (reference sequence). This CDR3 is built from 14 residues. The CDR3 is CASSRDRSTDTQYF. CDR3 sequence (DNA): TGTGCCAGCAGCCGGGACAGGAGCACAGATACGCAGTATTTT.

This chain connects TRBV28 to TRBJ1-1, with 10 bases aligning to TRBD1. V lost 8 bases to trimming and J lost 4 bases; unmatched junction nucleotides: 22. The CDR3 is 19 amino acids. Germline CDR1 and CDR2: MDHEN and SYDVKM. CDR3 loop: CASPRGTGEFELWGTEAFF. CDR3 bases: TGTGCCAGCCCTAGGGGGACAGGGGAATTTGAGCTGTGGGGCACTGAAGCTTTCTTT.

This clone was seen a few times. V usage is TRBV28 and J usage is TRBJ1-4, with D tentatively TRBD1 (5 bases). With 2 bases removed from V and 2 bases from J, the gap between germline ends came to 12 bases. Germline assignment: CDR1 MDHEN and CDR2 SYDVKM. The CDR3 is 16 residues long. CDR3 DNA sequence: TGTGCCAGCAGTTTACGCGGGGCGGCGACTAATGAAAAACTGTTTTTT. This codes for CASSLRGAATNEKLFF. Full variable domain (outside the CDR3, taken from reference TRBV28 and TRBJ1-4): DVKVTQSSRYLVKRTGEKVFLECVQDMDHENMFWYRQDPGLGLRLIYFSYDVKMKEKGDIPEGYSVSREKKERFSLILESASTNQTSMYLCASSLRGAATNEKLFFGSGTQLSVL.

CDR3 sequence reads: CASGQEEGGYTF. CDR3 nucleotide sequence: TGCGCCAGCGGACAGGAGGAGGGTGGCTACACCTTC. J is TRBJ1-2 and V is TRBV5-1, with 7 bases matching TRBD1. With V trimmed by 7 bases and J by 7 bases, 7 bases remained unmatched. CDR3 length equals 12 residues. Germline V CDR1 and CDR2: SGHRS, YFSETQ.

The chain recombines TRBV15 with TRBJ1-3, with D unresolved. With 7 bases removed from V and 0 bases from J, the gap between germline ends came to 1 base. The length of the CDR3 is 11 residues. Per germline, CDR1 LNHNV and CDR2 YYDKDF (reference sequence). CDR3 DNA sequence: TGTGCCACCACCTCTGGAAACACCATATATTTT. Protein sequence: CATTSGNTIYF.

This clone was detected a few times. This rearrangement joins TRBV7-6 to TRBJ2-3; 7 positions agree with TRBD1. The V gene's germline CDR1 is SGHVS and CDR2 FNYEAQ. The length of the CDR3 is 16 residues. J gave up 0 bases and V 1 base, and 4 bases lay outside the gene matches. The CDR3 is CASSLGTQGSTDTQYF. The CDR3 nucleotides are TGTGCCAGCAGCTTAGGGACACAGGGGAGCACAGATACGCAGTATTTT.

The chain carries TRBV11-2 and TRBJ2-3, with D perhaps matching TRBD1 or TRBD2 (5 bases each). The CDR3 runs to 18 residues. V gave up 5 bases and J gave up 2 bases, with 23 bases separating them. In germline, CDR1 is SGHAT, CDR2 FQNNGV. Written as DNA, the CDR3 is TGTGCCAGCAGCCCGAGGCAGGGAGCGGCCCTTTACACAGATACGCAGTATTTT. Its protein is CASSPRQGAALYTDTQYF. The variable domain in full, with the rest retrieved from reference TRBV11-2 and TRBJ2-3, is EAGVAQSPRYKIIEKRQSVAFWCNPISGHATLYWYQQILGQGPKLLIQFQNNGVVDDSQLPKDRFSAERLKGVDSTLKIQPAKLEDSAVYLCASSPRQGAALYTDTQYFGPGTRLTVL.

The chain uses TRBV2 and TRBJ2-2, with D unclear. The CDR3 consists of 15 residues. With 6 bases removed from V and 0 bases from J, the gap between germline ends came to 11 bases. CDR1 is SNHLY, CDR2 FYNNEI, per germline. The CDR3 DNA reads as TGTGCCAGCAGCCAGGATGGGTCGAACACCGGGGAGCTGTTTTTT. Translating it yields CASSQDGSNTGELFF. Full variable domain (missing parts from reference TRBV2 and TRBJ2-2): EPEVTQTPSHQVTQMGQEVILRCVPISNHLYFYWYRQILGQKVEFLVSFYNNEISEKSEIFDDQFSVERPDGSNFTLKIRSTKLEDSAMYFCASSQDGSNTGELFFGEGSRLTVL.

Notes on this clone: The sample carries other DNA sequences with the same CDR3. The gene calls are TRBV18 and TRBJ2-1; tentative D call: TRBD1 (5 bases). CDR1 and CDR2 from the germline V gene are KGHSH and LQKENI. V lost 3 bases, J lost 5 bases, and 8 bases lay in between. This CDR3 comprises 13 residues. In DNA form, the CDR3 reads TGTGCCAGCTCACCCGGACAAGACAATGAGCAGTTCTTC. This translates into CASSPGQDNEQFF.

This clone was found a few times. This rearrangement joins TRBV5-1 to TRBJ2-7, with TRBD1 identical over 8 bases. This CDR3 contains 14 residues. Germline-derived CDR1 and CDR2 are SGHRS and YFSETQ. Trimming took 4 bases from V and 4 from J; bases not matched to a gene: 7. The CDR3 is CASSPQGAQYEQYF. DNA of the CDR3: TGCGCCAGCAGCCCTCAGGGGGCGCAGTACGAGCAGTACTTC.

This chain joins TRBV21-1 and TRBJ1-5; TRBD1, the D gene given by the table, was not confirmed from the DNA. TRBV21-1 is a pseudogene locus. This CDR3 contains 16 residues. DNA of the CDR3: TGTGCCAGCACGCTCATTGGGCAGGGGTATAATCAGCCCCAGCATTTT. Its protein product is CASTLIGQGYNQPQHF.

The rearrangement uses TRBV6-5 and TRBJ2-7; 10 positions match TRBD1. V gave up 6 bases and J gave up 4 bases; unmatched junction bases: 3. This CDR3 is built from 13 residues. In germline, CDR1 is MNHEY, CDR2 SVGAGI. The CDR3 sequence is CASSKGQGYEQYF. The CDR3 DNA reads TGTGCCAGCAGCAAGGGACAGGGGTACGAGCAGTACTTC.

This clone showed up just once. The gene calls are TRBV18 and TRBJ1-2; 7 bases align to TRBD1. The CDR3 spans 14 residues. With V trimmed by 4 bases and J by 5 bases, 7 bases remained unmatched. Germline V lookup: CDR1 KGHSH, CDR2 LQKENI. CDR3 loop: CASSRGDREYGYTF. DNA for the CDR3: TGTGCCAGCTCACGAGGAGACAGGGAGTATGGCTACACCTTC. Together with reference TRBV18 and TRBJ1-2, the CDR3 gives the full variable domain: NAGVMQNPRHLVRRRGQEARLRCSPMKGHSHVYWYRQLPEEGLKFMVYLQKENIIDESGMPKERFSAEFPKEGPSILRIQQVVRGDSAAYFCASSRGDREYGYTFGSGTRLTVV.

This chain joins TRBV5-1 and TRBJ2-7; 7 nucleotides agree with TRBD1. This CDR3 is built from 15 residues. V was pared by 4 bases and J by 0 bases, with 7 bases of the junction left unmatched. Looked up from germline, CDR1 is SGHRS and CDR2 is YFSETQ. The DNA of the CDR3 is TGCGCCAGCAGCAGGGACAGCCAAAACTCCTACGAGCAGTACTTC. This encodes CASSRDSQNSYEQYF.

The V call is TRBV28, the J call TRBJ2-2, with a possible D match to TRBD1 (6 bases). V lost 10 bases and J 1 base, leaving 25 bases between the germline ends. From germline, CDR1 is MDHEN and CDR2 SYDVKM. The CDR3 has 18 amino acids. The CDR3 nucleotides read TGTGCCACCCAGTCACCACCCACCCAGGGGTTGAACACCGGGGAGCTGTTTTTT. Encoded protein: CATQSPPTQGLNTGELFF.